Following are 27 T cell receptor beta chains from one sample sequenced in a study of tumor and adjacent non-tumor tissue in lung cancer. The library came from three nested PCR rounds adapted from ARM-PCR protocols. Using its own MiXCR run on the multiplex PCR reads, TCRdb lists one record per CDR3 protein. The sample holds roughly 82,000 distinct CDR3 sequences, more than 65% seen once. The template was RNA from unsorted bulk tissue. Distant lung tissue was collected more than 3 cm away from the tumor edge. The sequenced sample was distant non-tumor lung tissue. The receptors here all came from a woman between 45 and 60 years old with non-small cell lung cancer.

Concerning this clonotype: An end of the junction differs from the germline gene, which may be a read error. The rearrangement joins TRBV11-2 to TRBJ2-7; D is unclear. Germline V CDR1 and CDR2: SGHAT, FQNNGV. The CDR3 has 14 residues. CDR3 residues: CASSLAKNSYEEYF. CDR3 nucleotides: TGTGCCAGCAGCTTAGCTAAGAACAGCTACGAGGAGTACTTC.

This clonotype was counted between two and nine times. A much more abundant neighbour one base away suggests this may be a read error. The chain employs TRBV20-1 and TRBJ2-7, with D perhaps TRBD1 (5 bases). Germline loops: CDR1 DFQATT, CDR2 SNEGSKA (reference sequence). Trimming cost V 4 bases and J 1 base, with 11 bases left between them. The CDR3 is 13 amino acids. The CDR3 DNA reads TGCAGTGCTACCCGGGCAGGGTCCTACGAGCAGTACTTC. As protein: CSATRAGSYEQYF.

With regard to this clonotype: One end of the junction fails to match germline, which may point to a read error. This chain joins TRBV4-1 and TRBJ1-1; D ambiguous. The CDR3 length is 15 residues. Germline V gene lookup returns CDR1 MGHRA and CDR2 YSYEKL. CDR3 sequence (DNA): TGCGCCATCAGCCAACTTAGGACGGAGAACACTGAAGCTTTCTTT. It translates to CAISQLRTENTEAFF.

In the case of this clonotype: One end of the junction fails to match germline, which may point to a read error. The rearrangement joins TRBV6-2 or TRBV6-3 to TRBJ1-5; 10 bases line up with TRBD1. The CDR3 is 15 residues long. CDR1 MNHEY and CDR2 SVGEGT come from the germline V gene. For the CDR3, the DNA is TGTACCAGGAGTGTAGGGACAGGGGCGGGTCAGCCCCAGCATTTT. Its translation: CTRSVGTGAGQPQHF.

About this clonotype itself: One end of the junction is discordant with germline, which a read error may explain. The chain recombines TRBV20-1 with TRBJ2-1; D is unresolved. CDR1 and CDR2 from the germline V gene are DFQATT and SNEGSKA (reference sequence). The CDR3 consists of 17 residues. In DNA form, the CDR3 reads TGCAGTGCTAGACCCACCCCTTGCGCGACCCCCTACAATGAGCAGCTCTTC. This codes for CSARPTPCATPYNEQLF.

Details on this clonotype: One end of the junction does not line up with germline, which may come from a read error. J is TRBJ2-3 and V is TRBV4-2; no clear D. The CDR3 covers 16 residues. Germline loops: CDR1 LGHNA, CDR2 YNFKEQ. CDR3 protein: CASSQDMAVTQSTQYF. DNA of the CDR3: TGTGCTAGCAGCCAAGATATGGCAGTTACCCAGAGTACGCAGTATTTT.

In the case of this clonotype: This may stem from a read error, because a much larger clone lies one nucleotide away. The chain uses TRBV7-8 and TRBJ2-7, with 12 bases aligning to TRBD2. CDR3 length: 17 amino acids. Germline V lookup: CDR1 SGHVS, CDR2 FQNEAQ. CDR3 amino acids: CVSSPSTWTSGKYEQYF. CDR3 DNA: TGTGTCAGCAGCCCCTCGACGTGGACTAGCGGGAAATACGAGCAGTACTTC.

As concerns this clonotype: Given a much more abundant clone one base away, this may be a read error. The chain couples TRBV5-1 to TRBJ1-1; D not resolved. The germline V gene encodes CDR1 SGHRS and CDR2 YFSETQ. The CDR3 consists of 13 residues. The CDR3 is CTSKEGVNTEAFF. The CDR3 region has the DNA TGCACCAGCAAGGAGGGAGTGAACACTGAAGCTTTCTTT. The complete variable domain, with remaining parts taken from reference TRBV5-1 and TRBJ1-1, reads KAGVTQTPRYLIKTRGQQVTLSCSPISGHRSVSWYQQTPGQGLQFLFEYFSETQRNKGNFPGRFSGRQFSNSRSEMNVSTLELGDSALYLCTSKEGVNTEAFFGQGTRLTVV.

As for this clonotype: One end of the junction fails to match germline, which may point to a read error. This chain joins TRBV11-3 and TRBJ2-7, with D possibly matching TRBD1 (5 bases). This CDR3 spans 16 amino acids. In germline, CDR1 is SGHNT, CDR2 YENEEA. The CDR3 sequence: CASNLRSGAGFYEQYF. CDR3 bases: TGTGCCAGCAACTTAAGGTCTGGGGCAGGGTTCTACGAGCAGTACTTC.

There are a few counts of this clonotype. The rearrangement joins TRBV6-1 to TRBJ2-7; 10 bases align to TRBD2. This CDR3 region has 17 residues. From germline, CDR1 is MNHNS and CDR2 SASEGT. CDR3 amino acids: CANSTGASGRQSYEQYF. The CDR3 DNA is TGTGCAAACAGTACCGGGGCTAGCGGGAGACAGTCCTACGAGCAGTACTTC.

As to this clonotype: A read error may produce the germline difference seen at one junction end. The chain couples TRBV4-1 to TRBJ1-3, with D perhaps matching TRBD1 (5 bases). The CDR3 loop spans 17 amino acids. Germline loops: CDR1 MGHRA, CDR2 YSYEKL. The CDR3 region has the DNA TGCGCCCGCAGCCAAGCGGGGGGTTACGGGGCTAGAAACACCATATATTTT. This gives the protein CARSQAGGYGARNTIYF.

A word on this clonotype: Since a much larger clone is just one base distant, this may be a read error. The chain combines TRBV20-1 with TRBJ2-7; D may be TRBD2 (6 bases). The length of the CDR3 is 14 residues. Germline V gene data show CDR1 as DFQATT and CDR2 as SNEGSKA (reference sequence). The CDR3 DNA reads as TGCAGTGCTAGGGAAGTGCCCGCGGACTACGGGCAGTACTTC. Translation gives CSAREVPADYGQYF.

Points on this clonotype: One end of the junction is discordant with germline, which a read error may explain. The rearrangement links TRBV12-3 or TRBV12-4 to TRBJ2-6, with D hard to call. This CDR3 contains 16 residues. In nucleotides, the CDR3 is TGTGACAGCAGCCATGGCCCGCAAACTGGGGCCAACGTCCTGACTTTC. Translated: CDSSHGPQTGANVLTF.

With regard to this clonotype: The junction shows a germline mismatch at one end, possibly a read error. V gene TRBV18 combines with J gene TRBJ1-2, with D uncertain. This CDR3 region has 14 residues. The germline gives CDR1 KGHSH, CDR2 LQKENI. DNA for the CDR3: TGTGCCAGCTCATCATCACAACAGAGCTATGGCTACAGCTTC. It encodes CASSSSQQSYGYSF.

In regard to this clonotype: One end of the junction does not line up with germline, which may come from a read error. This chain uses TRBV5-6 with TRBJ1-4, with D perhaps matching TRBD1 (6 bases). Germline V gene sequence: CDR1 SGHDT, CDR2 YYEEEE. The CDR3 is made up of 14 amino acids. CDR3 residues: CASSLDRRYEKLFF. CDR3 DNA: TGTGCCAGCAGTTTGGACAGAAGGTATGAAAAACTGTTTTTT.

The rearrangement uses TRBV28 and TRBJ2-3; either TRBD1 or TRBD2 may fit D (5 bases each). The V end lost 10 bases, the J end lost 2 bases, and 19 bases lay between the germline ends. The CDR3 length is 15 residues. The germline V gene has CDR1 MDHEN and CDR2 SYDVKM. DNA for the CDR3: TGTGCCATCAGGGAAGGGAGCACCATCACAGATACGCAGTATTTT. Protein sequence: CAIREGSTITDTQYF.

A single count supports this clonotype. One end of the junction fails to match germline, which may point to a read error. The chain uses TRBV12-3 or TRBV12-4 and TRBJ2-1, with 7 positions matching TRBD1. The CDR3 runs 11 residues. CDR3 DNA sequence: TGTACCAGCAGTTTAGGGGACAGACCATTCTTC. Translating gives CTSSLGDRPFF.

By share, this clonotype ranks as medium-sized. The chain recombines TRBV4-2 with TRBJ2-6; no firm D call. This CDR3 comprises 16 residues. CDR1 LGHNA and CDR2 YNFKEQ come from the germline V gene. V was shortened by 0 bases and J by 0 bases, with 6 bases between the two germline ends. This CDR3 is CASSQEGGSGANVLTF. CDR3 DNA sequence: TGTGCCAGCAGCCAAGAGGGCGGCTCTGGGGCCAACGTCCTGACTTTC.

A word on this clonotype: Given the absence of the conserved phenylalanine or tryptophan at the CDR3 end, a read error is likely. V gene TRBV12-3 or TRBV12-4 combines with J gene TRBJ2-1; possible D gene TRBD1, 6 bases. This CDR3 has 14 amino acids. Trimming took off 3 bases at V and 4 bases at J, with 10 bases between the two ends. The CDR3 region is CASSLGRGYNEQFL. The DNA for the CDR3 is TGTGCCAGCAGTTTGGGCAGGGGTTACAATGAGCAGTTCTTA.

For this clonotype: One junction end disagrees with the germline gene, perhaps due to a read error. V is TRBV29-1 and J is TRBJ2-1, with D perhaps assigned TRBD1 or TRBD2 (7 bases each). The CDR3 is made up of 14 amino acids. Germline loops: CDR1 SQVTM, CDR2 ANQGSEA. The CDR3 region has the DNA TGCATCGTTGGCTCGGGGGGCCAGGGGGATGAACAGTTCTTC. Protein: CIVGSGGQGDEQFF.

This clonotype occurred many times. The rearrangement links TRBV9 to TRBJ2-7, with TRBD1 matching 7 bases. Germline trimming cut 0 bases from V and 2 bases from J; bases unmatched to any gene: 2. CDR1 and CDR2 (germline): SGDLS, YYNGEE. There are 14 residues in the CDR3. The CDR3 protein is CASSVGTGAYEQYF. The DNA of the CDR3 is TGTGCCAGCAGCGTAGGAACAGGGGCCTACGAGCAGTACTTC. The full variable domain, its missing parts supplied by reference TRBV9 and TRBJ2-7, is DSGVTQTPKHLITATGQRVTLRCSPRSGDLSVYWYQQSLDQGLQFLIQYYNGEERAKGNILERFSAQQFPDLHSELNLSSLELGDSALYFCASSVGTGAYEQYFGPGTRLTVT.

The CDR3: CARYPATGGTNNQPQHF. The DNA of the CDR3 is TGTGCCAGATATCCGGCGACAGGGGGTACGAACAATCAGCCCCAGCATTTT. The rearrangement uses TRBV6-1 and TRBJ1-5, with 9 bases identical to TRBD1. Germline lookup yields CDR1 MNHNS and CDR2 SASEGT. The CDR3 length is 17 residues. V shed 9 bases and J 3 bases; nucleotides not matched to a gene: 15.

In the case of this clonotype: Relative to the germline gene, one junction end is altered; a read error may explain this. CDR3 sequence: CASGLQESRTTEAFF. The CDR3 nucleotides read TGCGCCAGCGGCTTGCAGGAATCGCGGACAACTGAAGCTTTCTTT. The chain joins TRBV5-1 to TRBJ1-1; the D gene is possibly TRBD1 (5 bases). The CDR3 consists of 15 residues. Germline V gene sequence: CDR1 SGHRS, CDR2 YFSETQ.

Turning to this clonotype: Its ends do not fully match the called genes, so a read error is possible. The chain employs TRBV6-5 and TRBJ1-2; D is ambiguous. The germline V gene encodes CDR1 MNHEY and CDR2 SVGAGI. The CDR3 runs to 11 residues. The chain's CDR3 is CASSYGYGYTF. The CDR3 DNA sequence: TGTGCAAGCAGCTACGGCTATGGCTACACCTTC.

A note on this clonotype: Likely a read error: the CDR3 ends without its conserved phenylalanine or tryptophan. The chain is built from TRBV12-3 or TRBV12-4 and TRBJ2-2; 7 bases agree with TRBD1. The CDR3 is 13 amino acids. CDR3 loop: CASRRQGTRELFL. The CDR3 DNA reads as TGTGCTAGCAGACGACAGGGTACCAGGGAGCTGTTTTTA.

The J gene is TRBJ2-1, the V gene TRBV5-5; TRBD2 matches 8 bases. The CDR3 has 15 amino acids. The junction had 18 bases not matched to a gene; V was cut back by 3 bases and J by 16 bases. CDR1 is SGHKS, CDR2 YYEKEE, per germline (reference sequence). Written as DNA, the CDR3 is TGTGCCAGCAGCTCCGGACCAGCGGGAGTTCCTTCACACTTCTTC. It specifies CASSSGPAGVPSHFF.

This clonotype was found once. This likely comes from a read error, as the CDR3 has no conserved phenylalanine or tryptophan at its end. Because the CDR3's place on the DNA is in doubt, the DNA is left out and the CDR3 is given as listed by TCRdb. The V call is TRBV20-1, the J call TRBJ1-5; TRBD1, the table's D call, lacks a check against the DNA. The CDR3 region is 15 residues in length, termini included. CDR1 is DFQATT and CDR2 is SNEGSKA in the germline V gene (reference sequence). The CDR3 sequence is CSAPVTGSGGQPRHS.